The rows below give T cell receptor beta chains drawn from one sample of a study of T cell repertoires in cytomegalovirus infection. These receptors' antigens are unknown. TCRdb ran MiXCR on the reads and lists one entry per CDR3 protein. Among about 920,000 distinct CDR3 sequences listed, under 40% were seen once. Sequenced here: cultured CD8+ T cells from PBMCs, sampled from culture after CMV antigen stimulation. The receptor source for this set is a human donor in good health (CMV status not recorded). Some clones in this sample may be carry-over from other donors' samples. CDR3s include the opening cysteine and the closing phenylalanine or tryptophan. Each record gives: V gene, J gene, CDR3 protein.

V gene: TRBV5-5
J gene: TRBJ1-1
CDR3 protein: CASSLVYLGKTEAFF

V gene: TRBV20-1
J gene: TRBJ2-5
CDR3 protein: CSAREIPLGGQETQYF

V gene: TRBV5-5
J gene: TRBJ1-5
CDR3 protein: CASSRDSKTSNQPQHF

V gene: TRBV6-2/TRBV6-3
J gene: TRBJ1-1
CDR3 protein: CASGDGLNTEAFF

V gene: TRBV7-2
J gene: TRBJ2-1
CDR3 protein: CASSLEDFGNEQFF

V gene: TRBV27
J gene: TRBJ1-6
CDR3 protein: CASGYGAPLGPLHF

V gene: TRBV7-8
J gene: TRBJ1-6
CDR3 protein: CASSSSGTQYNSPLHF

V gene: TRBV5-4
J gene: TRBJ1-2
CDR3 protein: CASSLLGRNYGYTF

V gene: TRBV6-6
J gene: TRBJ1-1
CDR3 protein: CASSYPGQGVIDTEVFF

V gene: TRBV7-8
J gene: TRBJ1-1
CDR3 protein: CASSGPGILNTEAFF

V gene: TRBV6-5
J gene: TRBJ2-5
CDR3 protein: CASSPIDRTQETQYF

V gene: TRBV5-1
J gene: TRBJ2-6
CDR3 protein: CASSPRDFSSGANVLTF

V gene: TRBV4-1
J gene: TRBJ2-7
CDR3 protein: CASSQVSGGYEQYF

V gene: TRBV4-3
J gene: TRBJ2-2
CDR3 protein: CASSQGPGTSGVGKTGELFF

V gene: TRBV9
J gene: TRBJ1-2
CDR3 protein: CASLSAGGYTF

V gene: TRBV5-1
J gene: TRBJ2-7
CDR3 protein: CASSLKSGRHEQYF

V gene: TRBV7-2
J gene: TRBJ1-1
CDR3 protein: CASSSQQGAQVTEAFF

V gene: TRBV25-1
J gene: TRBJ2-1
CDR3 protein: CASSNVEGPHNEQFF

V gene: TRBV27
J gene: TRBJ2-7
CDR3 protein: CASSLRQPLNYEQYF

V gene: TRBV7-6
J gene: TRBJ2-3
CDR3 protein: CASSLYFGGGDTQYF

V gene: TRBV6-5
J gene: TRBJ2-3
CDR3 protein: CASRPGQSTDTQYF

V gene: TRBV4-1
J gene: TRBJ2-7
CDR3 protein: CASSVSVAGSYEQYF

V gene: TRBV6-6
J gene: TRBJ2-3
CDR3 protein: CAIAGTGGTDTQYF

V gene: TRBV25-1
J gene: TRBJ2-1
CDR3 protein: CASSESMGGFGEQFF

V gene: TRBV11-2
J gene: TRBJ2-4
CDR3 protein: CASSPKWYLGIEITNIQYF

V gene: TRBV5-1
J gene: TRBJ2-1
CDR3 protein: CASYTGNEQFF

V gene: TRBV27
J gene: TRBJ1-1
CDR3 protein: CASSLSSQGSTEAFF

V gene: TRBV7-9
J gene: TRBJ2-4
CDR3 protein: CASSYLREGSYF

V gene: TRBV7-2
J gene: TRBJ1-1
CDR3 protein: CASSFLGLGTEAFF

V gene: TRBV27
J gene: TRBJ1-2
CDR3 protein: CASSLSGRVYGYTF

V gene: TRBV6-5
J gene: TRBJ1-1
CDR3 protein: CASSYSTGGSEAFF

V gene: TRBV19
J gene: TRBJ2-5
CDR3 protein: CASSIAEDSETQYF

V gene: TRBV27
J gene: TRBJ2-1
CDR3 protein: CASSFGPIGEQFF

V gene: TRBV19
J gene: TRBJ2-3
CDR3 protein: CASSMSAGGPDTQYF

V gene: TRBV4-3
J gene: TRBJ1-3
CDR3 protein: CASSQDGDRGPGNTIYF

V gene: TRBV5-1
J gene: TRBJ2-5
CDR3 protein: CASSLVPEKAQETQYF

V gene: TRBV7-2
J gene: TRBJ2-1
CDR3 protein: CASSPLPGFIGNEQFF

V gene: TRBV7-2
J gene: TRBJ1-6
CDR3 protein: CASSLALWRSSYNSPLHF

V gene: TRBV7-6
J gene: TRBJ2-7
CDR3 protein: CASSALGDEQYF

V gene: TRBV5-1
J gene: TRBJ1-1
CDR3 protein: CASSPHEVPRGGDTEAFF

V gene: TRBV3-1
J gene: TRBJ1-3
CDR3 protein: CASAEGLNGNTIYF

V gene: TRBV7-8
J gene: TRBJ2-3
CDR3 protein: CASSTFLAGGHPSTDTQYF

V gene: TRBV19
J gene: TRBJ1-1
CDR3 protein: CASKRAATEAFF

V gene: TRBV10-3
J gene: TRBJ1-2
CDR3 protein: CAISENRGRNYGYTF

V gene: TRBV4-1
J gene: TRBJ2-7
CDR3 protein: CASSHSPADEQYF

V gene: TRBV25-1
J gene: TRBJ1-2
CDR3 protein: CASSVAPGGGYTF